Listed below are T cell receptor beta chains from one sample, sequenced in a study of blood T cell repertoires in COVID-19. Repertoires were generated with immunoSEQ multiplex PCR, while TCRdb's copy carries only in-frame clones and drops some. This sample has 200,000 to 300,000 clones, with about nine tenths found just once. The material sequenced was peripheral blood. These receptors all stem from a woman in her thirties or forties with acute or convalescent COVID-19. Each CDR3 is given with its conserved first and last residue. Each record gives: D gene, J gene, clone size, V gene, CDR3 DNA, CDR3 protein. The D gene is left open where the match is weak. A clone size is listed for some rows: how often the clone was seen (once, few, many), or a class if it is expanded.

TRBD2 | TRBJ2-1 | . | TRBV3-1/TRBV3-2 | TGTGCCAGCAGCCCCCTGGGGGAGCGGGGGGGCTTTGAGCAGTTCTTC | CASSPLGERGGFEQFF
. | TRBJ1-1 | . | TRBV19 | TGTGCCAGTAGTACCACACCGAACACTGAAGCTTTCTTT | CASSTTPNTEAFF
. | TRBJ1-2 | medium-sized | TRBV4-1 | TGCGCCAGCAGCCAAGGCATCACTTCCGGCTACACCTTC | CASSQGITSGYTF
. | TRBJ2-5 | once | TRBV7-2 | TGTGCCAGCAGCTCTAACGGAGGGCGAGAGACCCAGTACTTC | CASSSNGGRETQYF
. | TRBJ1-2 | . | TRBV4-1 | TGCGCCAGCAGCCAAGAGAGGGACTATGGCTACACCTTC | CASSQERDYGYTF
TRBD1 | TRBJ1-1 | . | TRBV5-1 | TGCGCCAGCAGCTCCCGGGACAGGGGTCCTGCGGACACTGAAGCTTTCTTT | CASSSRDRGPADTEAFF
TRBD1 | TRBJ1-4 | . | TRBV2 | TGTGCCAGCAGCCTAACACGAACAGGGGGCGTCGCAACTAATGAAAAACTGTTTTTT | CASSLTRTGGVATNEKLFF
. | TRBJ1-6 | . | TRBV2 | TGTGCCAGCAGATCCAGGGTCTCCTATAATTCACCCCTCCACTTT | CASRSRVSYNSPLHF
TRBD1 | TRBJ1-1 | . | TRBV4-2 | TGTGCCAGCGGGACCGGGACAGGGAACACTGAAGCTTTCTTT | CASGTGTGNTEAFF
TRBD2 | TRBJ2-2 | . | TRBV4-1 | TGCGCCAGCAGCTGGGGCGGGGGAGGGAAGAACACCGGGGAGCTGTTTTTT | CASSWGGGGKNTGELFF
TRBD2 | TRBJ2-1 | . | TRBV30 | TGTGCCTGGAGACCTGGGGGACTAGCGCAGGGAGAGCAGTTCTTC | CAWRPGGLAQGEQFF
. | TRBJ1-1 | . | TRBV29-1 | TGCAGCACCTTCCGGGGGAACACTGAAGCTTTCTTT | CSTFRGNTEAFF
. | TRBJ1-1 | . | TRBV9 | TGTGCCAGCGGGGGGGGCGACCACACTGAAGCTTTCTTT | CASGGGDHTEAFF
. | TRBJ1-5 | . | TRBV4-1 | TGCGCCAGCAGCCAAGAGGCCACAGTCAATCAGCCCCAGCATTTT | CASSQEATVNQPQHF
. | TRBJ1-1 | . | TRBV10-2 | TGCGCCAGCAGTGGGGAGGGGTCGGAAACTTTCTTT | CASSGEGSETFF
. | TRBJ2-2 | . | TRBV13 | TGTGCCAGCAGCTCCAACAGCCCGACGAACACCGGGGAGCTGTTTTTT | CASSSNSPTNTGELFF
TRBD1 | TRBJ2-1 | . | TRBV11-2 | TGTGCCAGCAGCCCGTTCGGGGGCAGGGGGCCTTACAATGAGCAGTTCTTC | CASSPFGGRGPYNEQFF
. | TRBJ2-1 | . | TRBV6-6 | TGTGCCAGCAGTTACGGACAGAACAATGAGCAGTTCTTC | CASSYGQNNEQFF
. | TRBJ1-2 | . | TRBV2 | TGTGCCAGCAGTGAAGACCCCCCGGGGGATGGCTACACCTTC | CASSEDPPGDGYTF
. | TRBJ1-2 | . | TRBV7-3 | TGTGCCAGCAGCTTAACTTCGGGGAAGACCTATGGCTACACCTTC | CASSLTSGKTYGYTF
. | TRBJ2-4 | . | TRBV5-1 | TGCGCCAGCAGCTTGGTCTTGGGGCGCGGCAAAAACATTCAGTACTTC | CASSLVLGRGKNIQYF
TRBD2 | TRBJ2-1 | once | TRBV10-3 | TGTGCCATCAGTGCCCGCGGGGGACCCAGGTCCTACAATGAGCAGTTCTTC | CAISARGGPRSYNEQFF